Following are 26 T cell receptor beta chains from one sample sequenced in a study of shared clonotypes between healthy human individuals. The assay was immunoSEQ multiplex PCR, and TCRdb's table has in-frame clones only and misses some. The sample holds 2.3 million or so clones, 85% to 95% seen once. The source material was naive CD4+ T cells from PBMCs. Documented subset: CD45RA+ positively selected. These receptor sequences come from a man aged 18 to 35 in good health. Some clones in this sample may be carry-over from other donors' samples.

Turning to this clone: Additional DNA sequences in this sample encode the identical CDR3. The chain uses TRBV28 and TRBJ2-1, with D possibly TRBD2 on 5 matching bases. The V end lost 2 bases, the J end lost 5 bases, and 7 bases lay between the germline ends. Germline V CDR1 and CDR2: MDHEN, SYDVKM. This CDR3 is 13 amino acids long. The CDR3 DNA sequence: TGTGCCAGCAGTTTACGGCGGGACAATGAGCAGTTCTTC. Protein: CASSLRRDNEQFF.

The chain employs TRBV27 and TRBJ2-5; the D is unclear. This CDR3 comprises 17 residues. Looked up from germline, CDR1 is MNHEY and CDR2 is SMNVEV (reference sequence). V was shortened by 2 bases and J by 1 base, with 17 bases between the two germline ends. CDR3: CASSLGFPGGVQETQYF. Written as DNA, the CDR3 is TGTGCCAGCAGTTTAGGTTTCCCAGGTGGGGTCCAAGAGACCCAGTACTTC.

This clone was observed once. CDR3 in DNA: TGTGCCAGCAGTGAAGAACGGGGGTCGCAGTATTTT. Translation gives CASSEERGSQYF. The chain has TRBV2 and TRBJ2-3; D is perhaps TRBD2 (6 bases). The length of the CDR3 is 12 residues. The V end was cut by 1 base, the J end by 10 bases, with 9 bases between. CDR1 is SNHLY, CDR2 FYNNEI, per germline.

The J gene is TRBJ2-1, the V gene TRBV7-3; D is uncertain. CDR1 is SGHTA and CDR2 is FQGTGA in the germline V gene. Between the trimmed V and J ends, which lost 5 bases and 7 bases, there was a span of 12 bases. The CDR3 is made up of 13 amino acids. The CDR3 reads CASSPRSRNEQFF. DNA of the CDR3: TGTGCCAGCAGCCCTCGTTCTCGAAATGAGCAGTTCTTC.

The rearrangement links TRBV2 to TRBJ2-2, with D possibly matching TRBD2 (5 bases). Deletions cut 10 bases from V and 5 bases from J, with 20 bases between. This CDR3 has 15 amino acids. The germline V gene has CDR1 SNHLY and CDR2 FYNNEI. The CDR3 sequence is CAIHGDSRGTGELFF. CDR3 in DNA: TGTGCCATCCATGGAGACTCAAGAGGGACCGGGGAGCTGTTTTTT.

This rearrangement joins TRBV19 to TRBJ2-1; TRBD2 might be the D (5 bases). The CDR3 loop spans 16 amino acids. Germline V gene lookup returns CDR1 LNHDA and CDR2 SQIVND (reference sequence). Trimming pared 1 base from V and 3 bases from J, leaving 13 bases between. The CDR3 spells CASSIGQAANYNEQFF. In DNA form, the CDR3 reads TGTGCCAGTAGTATAGGGCAAGCGGCCAACTACAATGAGCAGTTCTTC.

Remarks on this clone: Other nucleotide sequences in the sample specify the same CDR3. The chain links TRBV7-9 to TRBJ2-7; D unclear. Trimming removed 5 bases from V and 1 base from J, with 3 bases in between. Germline V gives CDR1 SEHNR, CDR2 FQNEAQ (reference sequence). The CDR3 extends over 11 amino acids. The CDR3 reads CASSLSYEQYF. The CDR3 nucleotides are TGTGCCAGCAGCCTGTCCTACGAGCAGTACTTC. Full variable domain (remainder filled in from reference TRBV7-9 and TRBJ2-7): DTGVSQNPRHKITKRGQNVTFRCDPISEHNRLYWYRQTLGQGPEFLTYFQNEAQLEKSRLLSDRFSAERPKGSFSTLEIQRTEQGDSAMYLCASSLSYEQYFGPGTRLTVT.

The chain links TRBV4-1 to TRBJ2-7; 10 nucleotides align to TRBD1. CDR1 and CDR2 (germline): MGHRA, YSYEKL. There are 14 residues in the CDR3. Trimming removed 2 bases from V and 5 bases from J; junction bases left unmatched: 3. Here the CDR3 DNA reads TGCGCCAGCAGCCAACCGGGACAGGGGAACGAGCAGTACTTC. Its translation is CASSQPGQGNEQYF.

This clone occurred once. The chain is built from TRBV11-2 and TRBJ2-3; no definite D call. CDR1 SGHAT and CDR2 FQNNGV come from the germline V gene. This CDR3 comprises 15 residues. V was trimmed by 1 base and J by 2 bases, leaving 10 bases between them. CDR3 nucleotides: TGTGCCAGCAGCTTAGGGACGGGCACCACAGATACGCAGTATTTT. Translation gives CASSLGTGTTDTQYF.

In its sample, this clone was seen a few times. The chain is built from TRBV2 and TRBJ1-5; the match to TRBD1 covers 7 bases. From germline, CDR1 is SNHLY and CDR2 FYNNEI. This CDR3 region has 14 residues. The V segment lost 4 bases and the J segment 4 bases; nucleotides outside the gene matches: 4. The CDR3 bases are TGTGCCAGCAGTGGAAGGGGGCGGAATCAGCCCCAGCATTTT. It encodes CASSGRGRNQPQHF.

The CDR3 DNA is TGTGCCAGCAGCTTATTAAAAACTAGCGGGTACAATGAGCAGTTCTTC. Its translation: CASSLLKTSGYNEQFF. V and J are TRBV7-9 and TRBJ2-1, with 9 bases matching TRBD2. Germline CDR1 reads SEHNR; CDR2 reads FQNEAQ (reference sequence). The CDR3 loop spans 16 amino acids. Losses at the gene ends were 2 bases for V and 4 bases for J; bases not matched to a gene: 6.

The rearrangement uses TRBV5-6 and TRBJ1-3; 9 nucleotides match TRBD1. V lost 3 bases, J lost 4 bases, and 5 bases stayed unmatched. In germline, CDR1 is SGHDT, CDR2 YYEEEE. This CDR3 comprises 15 residues. The CDR3 DNA is TGTGCCAGCAGCTCCGGACAGGGGCGGGGAAACACCATATATTTT. Translated, it gives CASSSGQGRGNTIYF.

V usage is TRBV10-3 and J usage is TRBJ2-6, with 9 nucleotides matching TRBD1. CDR1 is ENHRY and CDR2 is SYGVKD in the germline V gene. The CDR3 extends over 19 amino acids. Trimming cost V 5 bases and J 0 bases; bases outside gene matches: 11. This CDR3 reads CAISLTDRGKGSGANVLTF. CDR3 nucleotide sequence: TGTGCCATCAGTTTAACGGACAGGGGAAAGGGCTCTGGGGCCAACGTCCTGACTTTC.

The rearrangement uses TRBV5-4 and TRBJ2-3; tentative D call: TRBD1 (8 bases). This CDR3 has 19 residues. V shed 4 bases and J shed 3 bases, with 27 bases lying between them. Looked up from germline, CDR1 is SGHNT and CDR2 is YYREEE (reference sequence). CDR3 loop: CASSPGGSAGGARTDTQYF. In nucleotides, the CDR3 is TGTGCCAGCAGCCCGGGGGGTTCGGCAGGGGGCGCGCGTACAGATACGCAGTATTTT.

This clone occurred once. This sequence joins TRBV5-4 and TRBJ2-7; 7 nucleotides align to TRBD1. Germline assignment: CDR1 SGHNT and CDR2 YYREEE (reference sequence). Trimming took 3 bases from V and 7 from J; bases not matched to a gene: 10. This CDR3 comprises 14 residues. The CDR3 DNA reads as TGTGCCAGCAGCTCCCCGACAGGGCCCAGAGAGCAGTACTTC. Residues: CASSSPTGPREQYF.

This chain uses TRBV28 with TRBJ2-1, with D maybe TRBD2 (5 bases). CDR1 and CDR2 (germline): MDHEN, SYDVKM. The CDR3 runs 12 residues. Trimming cost V 6 bases and J 9 bases, with 12 bases left between them. CDR3 DNA: TGTGCCAGCAGGCTGACTATCGGTGAGCAGTTCTTC. This codes for CASRLTIGEQFF.

This clone was seen just once. The chain recombines TRBV7-9 with TRBJ1-1; D uncertain. The CDR3 contains 15 residues. With 4 bases removed from V and 4 bases from J, the gap between germline ends came to 16 bases. CDR1 SEHNR and CDR2 FQNEAQ come from the germline V gene (reference sequence). The CDR3 nucleotides are TGTGCCAGCAGCTCCCGGGTTGGGGTGGGCACTGAAGCTTTCTTT. This gives the protein CASSSRVGVGTEAFF.

In this sample, this clone turned up a few times. V and J are TRBV6-5 and TRBJ1-1; 7 nucleotides match TRBD1. This CDR3 has 12 amino acids. Trimming at V came to 6 bases and at J to 6 bases, leaving 4 bases not matched to a gene. CDR1 and CDR2 from the germline V gene are MNHEY and SVGAGI. The CDR3 loop is CASRRQGSEAFF. CDR3 bases: TGTGCCAGCAGGCGACAGGGATCTGAAGCTTTCTTT.

V gene TRBV30 combines with J gene TRBJ1-6; no firm D call. The CDR3 covers 13 residues. CDR1 is GTSNPN and CDR2 is SVGIG in the germline V gene (reference sequence). V shed 7 bases and J shed 7 bases, with 14 bases lying between them. The CDR3 spells CASQDERNSPLHF. The DNA of the CDR3 is TGTGCCTCGCAAGACGAGAGAAATTCACCCCTCCACTTT.

The rearrangement uses TRBV7-2 and TRBJ2-7, with 9 bases matching TRBD1. The CDR3 spans 14 residues. Germline assignment: CDR1 SGHTA and CDR2 FQGNSA. J gave up 1 base and V 5 bases, and 3 bases lay outside the gene matches. The chain's CDR3 is CASSAGTGSYEQYF. The CDR3 nucleotides read TGTGCCAGCAGCGCCGGGACAGGGTCCTACGAGCAGTACTTC.

The chain couples TRBV18 to TRBJ2-7, with 8 positions matching TRBD1. V dropped 3 bases and J dropped 9; count of bases not matched to a gene: 10. The CDR3 is 14 residues long. Germline CDR1 KGHSH, CDR2 LQKENI. The DNA of the CDR3 is TGTGCCAGCTCACCGACCGGACAGGGTTTAAGGCAGTACTTC. Its protein product is CASSPTGQGLRQYF.

The chain couples TRBV19 to TRBJ1-2; D unresolved. CDR1 LNHDA and CDR2 SQIVND come from the germline V gene (reference sequence). V was shortened by 6 bases and J by 2 bases, with 13 bases between the two germline ends. There are 14 residues in the CDR3. The CDR3 region has the DNA TGTGCCAGTAGGAGGGCGGAGGCCAACTATGGCTACACCTTC. Amino acids: CASRRAEANYGYTF.

The rearrangement joins TRBV28 to TRBJ2-7; TRBD1 aligns across 8 bases. Germline V gives CDR1 MDHEN, CDR2 SYDVKM. This CDR3 is 16 amino acids long. Trimming removed 3 bases from V and 0 bases from J; junction bases left unmatched: 7. CDR3: CASSFWRTGSSYEQYF. The CDR3 DNA sequence: TGTGCCAGCAGTTTCTGGCGGACAGGGAGCTCCTACGAGCAGTACTTC.

The V call is TRBV30, the J call TRBJ2-7; D unclear. The CDR3 is 15 amino acids. From germline, CDR1 is GTSNPN and CDR2 SVGIG (reference sequence). V was shortened by 0 bases and J by 3 bases, with 15 bases between the two germline ends. The CDR3 is CAWSVPLTGRYEQYF. DNA for the CDR3: TGTGCCTGGAGTGTACCATTGACGGGCCGCTACGAGCAGTACTTC.

The rearrangement uses TRBV18 and TRBJ1-3; the D gene is possibly TRBD1 (6 bases). The CDR3 length is 16 residues. V dropped 0 bases and J dropped 0 bases, with 9 bases sitting between them. Germline CDR1 KGHSH, CDR2 LQKENI. CDR3 nucleotides: TGTGCCAGCTCACCACCCCACAGGGTCTCTGGAAACACCATATATTTT. Its translation: CASSPPHRVSGNTIYF.

The gene calls are TRBV7-3 and TRBJ2-5, with a possible D match to TRBD1 (6 bases). With 4 bases removed from V and 2 bases from J, the gap between germline ends came to 8 bases. Germline CDR1 and CDR2: SGHTA and FQGTGA. This CDR3 region has 13 residues. CDR3 loop: CASSSQGQETQYF. The CDR3 coding sequence is TGTGCCAGCAGCTCCCAGGGGCAAGAGACCCAGTACTTC.